This T cell receptor (beta chain) was obtained from a study of CD8+ T cells in alopecia areata (dated by TCRdb to between 2018 and 2020). A note on the overall study: The treated patients took part in an open-label pilot trial in which moderate-to-severe alopecia areata was treated with oral tofacitinib at 5 to 10 mg twice daily. Tofacitinib was administered for 6 to 18 months, and 6 months of follow-up off drug were then conducted to assess delayed response and recurrence. The SALT score, which quantifies the percentage of affected scalp surface area, was used to measure disease severity in treated patients. TCRbeta CDR3 regions were amplified by immunoSEQ multiplex PCR using 35 Vbeta forward and 13 Jbeta reverse primers. High-throughput TCRbeta sequencing was used to examine T cell clonal expansion in alopecia areata in both the C3H/HeJ mouse model and human patients. Scalp clonality was compared across normal scalp (n=4), patchy alopecia areata scalp (n=8), and alopecia totalis/universalis scalp (n=8). RNA was extracted with the PAXgene miRNA kit for fixed scalp, the miRNeasy kit for PBMCs, and the RNeasy kit for mouse skin. Biopsies were taken from tofacitinib-treated patients at baseline and again at 4 and 24 weeks into treatment, and several of those patients also had a later scalp biopsy. On the human side, TCRbeta sequencing was run on scalp tissue and on sorted CD4+ and CD8+ peripheral blood T cells from healthy controls and from alopecia areata patients with either patchy or totalis/universalis disease. Broader findings and caveats from the paper: Tofacitinib significantly lowered scalp clonality and the number of expanded CD8+ clones among the top 100 scalp clones. Unlike mouse skin, which is dominated by gammadelta T cells, normal human skin has resident alphabeta T cells that are also sequenced, and this complicates analysis of the scalp TCR repertoire. Shared TCR sequences between patients were less evident than in mice, which may be partly attributable to HLA diversity in the patient population. Lesional scalp, especially in alopecia totalis/universalis, showed higher clonality and more expanded CD8+ clones than normal scalp, suggesting antigenic drive. The treated cohort was small, with a single nonresponder, so links between baseline CD8+ expansion and response need larger studies. Many expanded lesional clones were found to persist in scalp and blood during tofacitinib treatment, and relapse after treatment cessation may be partly explained by this persistence.

Inclusive of the bounding cysteine and phenylalanine, the CDR3 is 13 residues long. The sequence is cut down to CDR3 DNA, 39 bases in frame from base 1. Sequences SQVTM (CDR1) and ANQGSEA (CDR2) are obtained from the germline V gene. At the junction V is shortened by 6 bases and J by 0 bases, with 12 bases in between. The sample holds one count of this clone. Its antigen remains unidentified. Qualities for individual bases were not recorded, and no much larger clone is one base off. The library was prepared using the immunoSEQ multiplex PCR assay. RNA was extracted from all samples and reverse transcribed into cDNA as template for TCR sequencing. First-strand cDNA was synthesized with SuperScript III using a 2:1 mix of oligo-dT and random hexamers. A synthetic immune receptor repertoire was used to assess amplification bias, and residual bias was removed computationally. In the source study's methods: Raw reads were preprocessed to remove errors, and CDR3 was defined according to IMGT conventions as the region from the conserved cysteine to phenylalanine. Clonality was computed as 1 minus the Shannon entropy, with the entropy normalized by log2 of the number of productive unique TCRs. Whether scalp clones were CD4 or CD8 was inferred by matching scalp TCRbeta sequences against CD4 and CD8 repertoires sorted from blood. TCRdb retrieved this table from immuneACCESS and kept in-frame rearrangements only. Not all clones are present; in checked studies, unresolved V genes account for under half, and no reason is known for the remainder. The V and J calls and clone size were taken over from that table, and D and trimming were inferred from the DNA. Counted in this sample were 150,000 to 250,000 clones; over 45% of them appeared once. The ten largest make up roughly 5.8% of the sample.

Explained via the paper, the time point label denotes: about 25 weeks on oral tofacitinib. In light of the paper, this sample's treatment or condition label describes: oral pan-JAK inhibitor, 5-10 mg twice daily. Lesional scalp punch biopsies and peripheral blood were obtained from alopecia areata patients. PBMCs were isolated by density centrifugation and stained for CD3, CD4 and CD8, and CD4+ and CD8+ T cells were sorted on a FACSAria. The rearrangement combines TRBV29-1 with TRBJ2-7; perhaps TRBD2 is the D gene, with 6 bases matching. The sequencing here drew on CD4+ T cells sorted from blood, taken at week 24, from a patient treated with tofacitinib. The source of this sequence is a human donor with alopecia areata. The nucleotide sequence reads TGCAGCGTCCGTTCTAGCGACTCCTACGAGCAGTACTTC. The resulting protein is CSVRSSDSYEQYF.